Listed here is a single T cell receptor (beta chain). Its antigen has not been determined. No per-base quality is available; no much larger clone lies one base away. The sample comes from a study of blood T cell repertoires in COVID-19 (dated by TCRdb to 2018 to 2021). As for the study more broadly: Samples covering the acute and convalescent phases of COVID-19 were provided by collaborators in the United States, Italy and Spain. Nearly every sample came with metadata listing a de-identified subject ID, COVID-19 status, age in years and sex. Deeply sampled blood TCRbeta repertoires from subjects exposed to, actively infected with, or recovered from COVID-19 were included in the dataset. The samples were drawn from two sources: the first 160 participants of the ongoing ImmuneRACE study, and 1,000 to 1,500 subjects contributed by 6 global collaborators. The prospective study material was composed of cDNA or gDNA derived from T cells, B-cell-depleted T cells, or PBMCs. A freely available public database, intended as a resource for researchers studying the immune response to SARS-CoV-2, is where the repertoires were released. Where available, HLA class I and class II types were obtained from metadata supplied by the sample provider rather than from assay-based typing.

Participants in the prospective study were aged about 18 to 95 years, lived in 24 United States geographic areas, and enrolled through a virtual design. To assign participants to cohorts, the prospective study relied on clinical history that participants themselves reported in a screening survey and a study questionnaire. Mobile phlebotomists in the prospective study collected whole blood, serum and a nasopharyngeal or oropharyngeal swab from every participant. Over an approximately 2-month period, participants in the prospective study had the option of providing additional blood draws and questionnaires. Blood samples from the prospective study were shipped frozen or at room temperature prior to DNA extraction. The paper's findings and limits, for the study overall: The quantity of clinical and demographic metadata differed by source and by participant and was supplied without curation.

CDR1 SGHVS and CDR2 FQNEAQ were looked up in the germline V gene. Including cysteine and phenylalanine, the CDR3 has 18 amino acids. Just the 54-base CDR3 DNA is kept, in frame starting at base 1. V is cut by 6 bases and J by 0 bases, and the space between the germline ends is 21 bases. TCRbeta CDR3 regions were amplified from genomic DNA by means of the immunoSEQ Assay, a bias-controlled multiplex PCR. Concerning the study's data processing: The number of nucleated cells in each sample was estimated from the amplification of reference gene primers within the assay. To quantify the absolute abundance of each unique TCRbeta CDR3 rearrangement, sequence reads were collapsed and filtered. For each sample, productive Simpson clonality was calculated by taking the square root of Simpson's diversity index across productive rearrangements. What TCRdb holds here is the immuneACCESS table cut down to in-frame rearrangements. Part of the clones is not present; checked against another copy, under half of the missing clones reflect an unresolved V gene, and the others are unexplained. That table gives V, J and clone size, and the DNA gave D and trimming. In this sample the table shows about 180,000 clones, 75% to 90% of which occur a single time. Under 3% of the sample is in the top ten clones.

The V and J segments used are TRBV7-8 and TRBJ2-1, with TRBD1 perhaps the D gene, on 6 matching bases. Sequenced input: PBMCs or T cells enriched from blood (not recorded which). The receptor was derived from a woman in her thirties or forties with acute COVID-19. The nucleotides read TGTGCCAGCAGACCTACAGGGCTAGCCTCCCTCTCCTACAATGAGCAGTTCTTC. It codes for CASRPTGLASLSYNEQFF. When the CDR3 is completed using the reference TRBV7-8 and TRBJ2-1 genes on either side, the full variable domain is GAGVSQSPRYKVAKRGQDVALRCDPISGHVSLFWYQQALGQGPEFLTYFQNEAQLDKSGLPSDRFFAERPEGSVSTLKIQRTQQEDSAVYLCASRPTGLASLSYNEQFFGPGTRLTVL.